This is a list of T cell receptor beta chains from one sample in a study of molecular identifiers for immune sequencing clone quantification. Each CDR3 protein gets one entry after TCRdb re-called the PCR reads with MiXCR. The table lists a few hundred thousand distinct CDR3 sequences, roughly a quarter of them singletons, with about 0.74% in the top ten. Specimen: naive CD8+ T cells from blood, with Jurkat cell RNA spiked in. These receptors all come from a human donor in good health. Some libraries in this study had Jurkat cell RNA spiked in. Both conserved end residues are part of each CDR3. The order of the fields is J gene, D gene, V gene, clone size, CDR3 DNA, CDR3 protein. A D gene is named only where the DNA matches it firmly. Rows give clone size only sometimes, using once, few, many, or a class for an expanded clone.

>TRBJ1-2|TRBD1|TRBV4-1|few
TGCGCCAGCAGCCCCTCTTTGACAGGGATAACCTATGGCTACACCTTC
CASSPSLTGITYGYTF
>TRBJ1-1|NA|TRBV12-3/TRBV12-4|NA
TGTGCCAGCAGTATCGTAGGCGCCGAAGCTTTCTTT
CASSIVGAEAFF
>TRBJ2-1|TRBD2|TRBV6-5|NA
TGTGCCAGCAGCCAACTAGCGGGGCTCTACAATGAGCAGTTCTTC
CASSQLAGLYNEQFF
>TRBJ2-5|NA|TRBV7-6|many
TGTGCCAGCAGCTCAACACCGGGACATCAAGAGACCCAGTACTTC
CASSSTPGHQETQYF
>TRBJ1-1|TRBD1|TRBV6-2/TRBV6-3|NA
TGTGCCAGCAGTTACTCCGACAGGGCCACTGAAGCTTTCTTT
CASSYSDRATEAFF
>TRBJ2-5|TRBD2|TRBV13|many
TGTGCCAGCAGCTCCAGAGTGCTAGCGGGGCAAGAGACCCAGTACTTC
CASSSRVLAGQETQYF
>TRBJ2-7|NA|TRBV4-3|few
TGCGCCAGCAGCCATGGCCTTGGGATCTACGAGCAGTACTTC
CASSHGLGIYEQYF
>TRBJ1-4|NA|TRBV2|few
TGTGCCAGCAGTGAAGCGTATGGGCCTGAATGGGATGAAAAACTGTTTTTT
CASSEAYGPEWDEKLFF
>TRBJ2-7|NA|TRBV7-9|many
TGTGCCAGCAGCTTAGGGGCTAGCGTGCACGAGCAGTACTTC
CASSLGASVHEQYF
>TRBJ1-1|NA|TRBV7-2|many
TGTGCCAGCAGCTTAGATCATGTGGACACTGAAGCTTTCTTT
CASSLDHVDTEAFF
>TRBJ1-5|NA|TRBV9|NA
TGTGCCAGCAGCGTAGCGGGATTTCAGCCCCAGCATTTT
CASSVAGFQPQHF
>TRBJ2-5|TRBD2|TRBV28|many
TGTGCCAGCAGTCCCTTAGCGGGAGTTGAAGAGACCCAGTACTTC
CASSPLAGVEETQYF
>TRBJ2-3|NA|TRBV7-9|many
TGTGCCAGCAGACCGTCCCTCGGGGTCGATACGCAGTATTTT
CASRPSLGVDTQYF
>TRBJ2-1|NA|TRBV4-1|once
TGCGCCAGCAGCCAAGAGGCCATTTTTGGTCCGAGCTCCTACAATGAGCAGTTCTTC
CASSQEAIFGPSSYNEQFF
>TRBJ1-1|NA|TRBV13|few
TGTGCCAGCAGCGCCTCACAGGGTCGGGAAGCTTTCTTT
CASSASQGREAFF
>TRBJ1-5|TRBD1|TRBV6-2/TRBV6-3|many
TGTGCCAGCAGTTACTCAGACAGGGGAGGCTTCGGCAATCAGCCCCAGCATTTT
CASSYSDRGGFGNQPQHF
>TRBJ2-3|NA|TRBV12-3/TRBV12-4|few
TGTGCCAGCAGCCCCCCCCTATCGAACACAGATACGCAGTATTTT
CASSPPLSNTDTQYF
>TRBJ1-4|NA|TRBV20-1|many
TGCAGTGCTAGAGGGACGACCAAAGAAAAACTGTTTTTT
CSARGTTKEKLFF
>TRBJ2-7|NA|TRBV11-2|NA
TGTGCCAGCAGCTTAGGAGTCCCCCTCTACGAGCAGTACTTC
CASSLGVPLYEQYF
>TRBJ2-3|TRBD2|TRBV13|few
TGTGCCAGCAGCCCTAGACCGGGACTAGCGGCGAGCACAGATACGCAGTATTTT
CASSPRPGLAASTDTQYF
>TRBJ1-1|NA|TRBV27|many
TGTGCCAGCAGTTCAGCAGGGCGGGGAGCTTTCTTT
CASSSAGRGAFF
>TRBJ2-3|TRBD2|TRBV9|NA
TGTGCCAGCAGCCCCGGACTAGCGGGAGTTTTCACAGATACGCAGTATTTT
CASSPGLAGVFTDTQYF
>TRBJ1-1|TRBD1|TRBV7-9|many
TGTGCCAGCAGCTTCCTGGACAGGATGGCTTTCTTT
CASSFLDRMAFF
>TRBJ1-5|NA|TRBV12-3/TRBV12-4|many
TGTGCCAGCAGTTTGGGAGCTTATAGCAATCAGCCCCAGCATTTT
CASSLGAYSNQPQHF
>TRBJ1-1|NA|TRBV20-1|NA
TGCAGTGCTAAATTAATTACTGAAGCTTTCTTT
CSAKLITEAFF
>TRBJ2-3|NA|TRBV28|NA
TGTGCCAGCAGTTTCTCTAGCACAGATTCGCAGTATTTT
CASSFSSTDSQYF
>TRBJ2-7|TRBD2|TRBV4-3|NA
TGCGCCAGCAGCCAAGATAGCCGGGGGGGTCACCCCTACGAGCAGTACTTC
CASSQDSRGGHPYEQYF
>TRBJ2-3|NA|TRBV7-9|few
TGTGCCAGCAGCCACATGACAGGAACAGATACGCAGTATTTT
CASSHMTGTDTQYF
>TRBJ1-5|NA|TRBV4-1|many
TGCGCCAGCAGCCAAGGAGAGAATCAGCCCCAGCATTTT
CASSQGENQPQHF
>TRBJ1-2|NA|TRBV14|many
TGTGCCAGCAGCCAAGTTCCATCGTTTGGCTACACCTTC
CASSQVPSFGYTF
>TRBJ2-2|NA|TRBV25-1|few
TGTGCCAGCAGTGAATATCCGTCCGGCGGGGAGCTGTTTTTT
CASSEYPSGGELFF
>TRBJ1-2|NA|TRBV12-3/TRBV12-4|NA
TGTGCCAGCAGTCCATCACCTTCTTATCAGGGAACCGGGGGCTACACCTTC
CASSPSPSYQGTGGYTF
>TRBJ1-1|NA|TRBV4-3|NA
TGCGCCGGCAGCCAAGATCCTGACGGCACTGAAGCTTTCTTT
CAGSQDPDGTEAFF
>TRBJ2-6|TRBD1|TRBV9|many
TGTGCCACCCAGGGGGCTGGGGCCAACGTCCTGACTTTC
CATQGAGANVLTF
>TRBJ1-5|NA|TRBV19|few
TGTGCCAGTAGTGGAGGCAACGGAGGTCCCCAGCATTTT
CASSGGNGGPQHF
>TRBJ2-5|TRBD2|TRBV5-1|NA
TGCGCCAGCAGCTCTTTACCACGGGGGGACCAAGAGACCCAGTACTTC
CASSSLPRGDQETQYF
>TRBJ2-2|NA|TRBV7-9|few
TGTGCCAGCAGCCCGGACCACTACCTGAACACCGGGGAGCTGTTTTTT
CASSPDHYLNTGELFF
>TRBJ2-7|NA|TRBV6-5|NA
TGTGCCACCAGTTTCAGGACGCCCAATTACGAGCAGTACTTC
CATSFRTPNYEQYF
>TRBJ2-7|NA|TRBV5-6|many
TGTGCCAGCAGCTTTGGGGTTTCCTCCGAGCAGTACTTC
CASSFGVSSEQYF
>TRBJ1-1|NA|TRBV28|NA
TGTCCCAGCAGTTTAGGGGGGCGTACTGAAGCTTTCTTT
CPSSLGGRTEAFF